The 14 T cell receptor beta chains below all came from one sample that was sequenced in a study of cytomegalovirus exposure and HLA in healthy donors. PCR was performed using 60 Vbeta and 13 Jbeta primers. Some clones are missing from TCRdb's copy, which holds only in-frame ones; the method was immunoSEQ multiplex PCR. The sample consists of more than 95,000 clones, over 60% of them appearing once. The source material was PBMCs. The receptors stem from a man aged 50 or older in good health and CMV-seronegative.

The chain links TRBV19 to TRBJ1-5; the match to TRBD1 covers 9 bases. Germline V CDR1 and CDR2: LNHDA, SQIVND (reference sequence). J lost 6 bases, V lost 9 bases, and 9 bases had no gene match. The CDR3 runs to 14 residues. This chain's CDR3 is CASNHPTGGQPQHF. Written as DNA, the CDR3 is TGTGCCAGCAACCACCCGACAGGGGGTCAGCCCCAGCATTTT.

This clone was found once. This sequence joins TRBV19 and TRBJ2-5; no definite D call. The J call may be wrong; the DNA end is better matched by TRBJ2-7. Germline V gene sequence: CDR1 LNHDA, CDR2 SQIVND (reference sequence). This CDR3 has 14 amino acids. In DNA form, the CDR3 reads TGTGCCAGTAGCCCGGGTAGCCCACCCTACGAGCAGTACTTC. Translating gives CASSPGSPPYEQYF.

The CDR3 region is CASSYFTGIGTEAFF. The CDR3 DNA reads TGTGCCAGCAGTTACTTTACCGGGATTGGCACTGAAGCTTTCTTT. The J gene is TRBJ1-1, the V gene TRBV6-5; D uncertain. V gave up 1 base and J gave up 4 bases, with 13 bases separating them. The CDR3 is 15 residues long. Per the germline V gene, CDR1 is MNHEY and CDR2 is SVGAGI.

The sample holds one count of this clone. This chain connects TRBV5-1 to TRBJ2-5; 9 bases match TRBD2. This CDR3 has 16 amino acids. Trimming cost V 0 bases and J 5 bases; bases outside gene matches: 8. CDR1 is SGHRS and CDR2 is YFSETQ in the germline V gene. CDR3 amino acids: CASSLALAGGEETQYF. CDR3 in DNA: TGCGCCAGCAGCTTGGCCCTGGCGGGGGGGGAGGAGACCCAGTACTTC.

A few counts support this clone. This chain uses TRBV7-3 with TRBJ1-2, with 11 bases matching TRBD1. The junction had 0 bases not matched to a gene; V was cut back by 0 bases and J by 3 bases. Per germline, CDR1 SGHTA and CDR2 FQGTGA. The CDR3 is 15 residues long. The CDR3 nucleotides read TGTGCCAGCAGCTTAACGGGACAGGGGGACTATGGCTACACCTTC. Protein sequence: CASSLTGQGDYGYTF.

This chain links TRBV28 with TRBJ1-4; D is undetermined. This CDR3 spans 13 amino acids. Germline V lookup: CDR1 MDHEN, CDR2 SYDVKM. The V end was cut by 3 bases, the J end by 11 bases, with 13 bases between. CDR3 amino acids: CASSLTPRQKLFF. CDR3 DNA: TGTGCCAGCAGTTTGACACCCAGGCAGAAACTGTTTTTT.

The CDR3 protein is CAISASSGGTYEQYF. The CDR3 coding sequence is TGTGCCATCAGTGCCAGTAGCGGGGGGACCTACGAGCAGTACTTC. The chain joins TRBV10-3 to TRBJ2-5, with 10 bases identical to TRBD2. TRBJ2-7 matches the DNA end more closely, so the J call is doubtful. CDR1 and CDR2 from the germline V gene are ENHRY and SYGVKD. This CDR3 is built from 15 residues.

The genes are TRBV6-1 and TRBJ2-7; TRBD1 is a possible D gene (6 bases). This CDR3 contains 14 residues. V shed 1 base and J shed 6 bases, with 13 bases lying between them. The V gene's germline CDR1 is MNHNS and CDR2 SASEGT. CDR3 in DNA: TGTGCCAGCAGTGAAGGTAACAGGGTTACCGAGCAGTACGTC. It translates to CASSEGNRVTEQYV.

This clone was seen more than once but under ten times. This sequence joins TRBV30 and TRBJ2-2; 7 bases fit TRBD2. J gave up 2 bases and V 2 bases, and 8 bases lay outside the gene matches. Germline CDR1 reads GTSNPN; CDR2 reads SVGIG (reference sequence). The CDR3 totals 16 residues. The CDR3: CAWSTWGGDNTGELFF. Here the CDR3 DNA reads TGTGCCTGGAGTACTTGGGGGGGGGACAACACCGGGGAGCTGTTTTTT.

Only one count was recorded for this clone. CDR3 amino acids: CASWEGTEQYF. CDR3 coding DNA: TGTGCCAGCTGGGAGGGGACCGAGCAGTACTTC. This sequence joins TRBV6-5 and TRBJ2-7; 7 bases line up with TRBD2. V gave up 8 bases and J gave up 6 bases; unmatched junction bases: 4. Germline V CDR1 and CDR2: MNHEY, SVGAGI. The CDR3 has 11 amino acids.

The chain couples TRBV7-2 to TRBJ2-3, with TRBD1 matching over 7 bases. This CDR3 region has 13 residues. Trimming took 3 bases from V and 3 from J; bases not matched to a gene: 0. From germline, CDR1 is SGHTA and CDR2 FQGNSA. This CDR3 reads CASSFRGTDTQYF. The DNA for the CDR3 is TGTGCCAGCAGCTTCAGGGGGACAGATACGCAGTATTTT.

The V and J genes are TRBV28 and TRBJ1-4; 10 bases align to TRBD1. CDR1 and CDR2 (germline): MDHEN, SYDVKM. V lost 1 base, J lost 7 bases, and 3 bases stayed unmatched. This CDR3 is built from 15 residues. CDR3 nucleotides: TGTGCCAGCAGTTTATCGACAGGGGGCAGTGAAAAACTGTTTTTT. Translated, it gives CASSLSTGGSEKLFF.

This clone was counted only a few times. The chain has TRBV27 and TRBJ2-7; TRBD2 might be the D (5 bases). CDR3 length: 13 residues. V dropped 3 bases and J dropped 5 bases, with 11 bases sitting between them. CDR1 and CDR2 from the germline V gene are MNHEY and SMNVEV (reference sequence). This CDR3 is CASSFSPEDEQYV. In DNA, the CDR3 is TGTGCCAGCAGTTTTTCCCCGGAGGACGAGCAGTACGTC.

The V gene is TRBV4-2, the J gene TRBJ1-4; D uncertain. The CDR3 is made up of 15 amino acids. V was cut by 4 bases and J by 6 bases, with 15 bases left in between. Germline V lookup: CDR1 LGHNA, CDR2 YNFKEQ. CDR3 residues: CASSPGGGPDEKLFF. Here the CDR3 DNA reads TGTGCCAGCAGCCCAGGTGGAGGGCCCGATGAAAAACTGTTTTTT.